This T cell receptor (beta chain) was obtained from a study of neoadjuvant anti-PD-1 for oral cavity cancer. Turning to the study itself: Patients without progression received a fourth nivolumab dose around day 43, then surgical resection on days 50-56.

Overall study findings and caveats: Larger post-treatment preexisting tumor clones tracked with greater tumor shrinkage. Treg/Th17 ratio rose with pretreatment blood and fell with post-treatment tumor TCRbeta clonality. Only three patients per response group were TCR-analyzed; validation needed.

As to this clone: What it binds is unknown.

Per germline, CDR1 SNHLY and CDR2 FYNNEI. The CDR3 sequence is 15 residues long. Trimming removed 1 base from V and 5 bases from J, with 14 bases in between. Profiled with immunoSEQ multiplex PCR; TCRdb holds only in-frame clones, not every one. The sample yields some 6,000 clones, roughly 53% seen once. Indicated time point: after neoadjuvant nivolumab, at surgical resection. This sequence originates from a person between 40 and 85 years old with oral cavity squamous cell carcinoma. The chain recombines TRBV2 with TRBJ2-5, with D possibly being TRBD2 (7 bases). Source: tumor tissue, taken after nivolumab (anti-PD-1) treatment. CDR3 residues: CASSEGGGLMETQYF. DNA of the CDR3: TGTGCCAGCAGTGAAGGGGGGGGGCTTATGGAGACCCAGTACTTC.